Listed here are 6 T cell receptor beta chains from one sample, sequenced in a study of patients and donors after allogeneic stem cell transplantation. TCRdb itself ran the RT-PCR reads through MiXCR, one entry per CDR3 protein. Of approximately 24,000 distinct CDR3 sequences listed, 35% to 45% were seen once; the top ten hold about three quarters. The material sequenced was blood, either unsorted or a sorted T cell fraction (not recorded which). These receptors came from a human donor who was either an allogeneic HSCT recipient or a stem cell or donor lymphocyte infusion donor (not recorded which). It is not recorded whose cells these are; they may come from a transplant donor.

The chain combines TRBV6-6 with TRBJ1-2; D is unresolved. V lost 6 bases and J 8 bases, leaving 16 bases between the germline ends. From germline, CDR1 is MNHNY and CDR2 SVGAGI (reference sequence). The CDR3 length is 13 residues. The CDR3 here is CASSPTREDGYTF. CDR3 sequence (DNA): TGTGCCAGCAGCCCGACGAGGGAGGACGGCTACACCTTC.

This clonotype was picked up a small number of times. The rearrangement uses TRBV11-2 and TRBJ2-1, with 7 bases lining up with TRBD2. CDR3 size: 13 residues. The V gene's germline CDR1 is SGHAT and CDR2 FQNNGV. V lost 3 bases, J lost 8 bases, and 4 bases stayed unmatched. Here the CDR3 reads CASSLRTSDEQFF. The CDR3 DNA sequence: TGTGCCAGCAGCTTGCGGACTAGTGATGAGCAGTTCTTC.

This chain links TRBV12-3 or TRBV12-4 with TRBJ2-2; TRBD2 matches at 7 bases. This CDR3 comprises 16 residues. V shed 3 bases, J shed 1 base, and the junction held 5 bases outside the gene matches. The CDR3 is CASSFSGGLNTGELFF. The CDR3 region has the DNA TGTGCCAGCAGTTTTTCGGGGGGACTGAACACCGGGGAGCTGTTTTTT.

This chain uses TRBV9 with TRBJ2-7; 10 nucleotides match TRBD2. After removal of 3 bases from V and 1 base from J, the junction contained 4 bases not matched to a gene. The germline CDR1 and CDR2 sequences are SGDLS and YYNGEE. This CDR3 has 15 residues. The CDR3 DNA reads TGTGCCAGCAGCGCGGGACTAGCGAATTCCTACGAGCAGTACTTC. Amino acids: CASSAGLANSYEQYF. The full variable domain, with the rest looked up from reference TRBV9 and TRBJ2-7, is DSGVTQTPKHLITATGQRVTLRCSPRSGDLSVYWYQQSLDQGLQFLIQYYNGEERAKGNILERFSAQQFPDLHSELNLSSLELGDSALYFCASSAGLANSYEQYFGPGTRLTVT.

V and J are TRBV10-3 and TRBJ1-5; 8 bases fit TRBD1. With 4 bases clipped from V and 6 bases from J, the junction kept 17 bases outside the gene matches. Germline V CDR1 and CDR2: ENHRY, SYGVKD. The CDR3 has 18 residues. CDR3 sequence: CAISAGQGSNIFGQPQHF. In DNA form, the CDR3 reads TGTGCCATCAGTGCCGGACAGGGCTCGAATATATTTGGTCAGCCCCAGCATTTT.

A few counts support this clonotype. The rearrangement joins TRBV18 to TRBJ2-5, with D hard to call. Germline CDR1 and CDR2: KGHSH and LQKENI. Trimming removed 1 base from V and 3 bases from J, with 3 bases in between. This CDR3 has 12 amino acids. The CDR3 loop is CASSPQEETQYF. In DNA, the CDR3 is TGTGCCAGCTCACCACAAGAAGAGACCCAGTACTTC. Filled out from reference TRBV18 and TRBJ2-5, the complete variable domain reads NAGVMQNPRHLVRRRGQEARLRCSPMKGHSHVYWYRQLPEEGLKFMVYLQKENIIDESGMPKERFSAEFPKEGPSILRIQQVVRGDSAAYFCASSPQEETQYFGPGTRLLVL.